The next 19 T cell receptor beta chains were all read from a single sample in a study of blood T cell repertoires in COVID-19. TCRdb keeps only in-frame clones here, not all; method: immunoSEQ multiplex PCR. The sample lists more than 45,000 clones, approximately 89% seen once, with 15% to 20% in the top ten. Material for sequencing was peripheral blood. The receptors come from a human donor in a cohort sampled during active COVID-19.

This chain joins TRBV5-6 and TRBJ1-5, with 8 bases lining up with TRBD1. V trimming: 3 bases; J trimming: 0 bases; junction bases outside the gene matches: 5. The CDR3 contains 16 residues. Germline loops: CDR1 SGHDT, CDR2 YYEEEE. DNA for the CDR3: TGTGCCAGCAGCTCCGGGACAGGTAGTAGCAATCAGCCCCAGCATTTT. Protein sequence: CASSSGTGSSNQPQHF.

The V and J genes are TRBV7-9 and TRBJ1-5, with 8 bases that match TRBD1. There are 17 residues in the CDR3. Trimming took 5 bases from V and 1 from J; bases not matched to a gene: 10. Looked up from germline, CDR1 is SEHNR and CDR2 is FQNEAQ (reference sequence). This CDR3 reads CASSPGAGGLSNQPQHF. For the CDR3, the DNA is TGTGCCAGCAGCCCCGGCGCAGGGGGCTTGAGCAATCAGCCCCAGCATTTT.

This clone was counted a few times. The chain couples TRBV12-2 to TRBJ2-5; TRBD1 is the table's D call, not checked against the DNA. TRBV12-2 is shown as a pseudogene. The CDR3 spans 17 residues. The CDR3 nucleotides are TGTGCAAGTCGCTTAGAGGGGGCAGGGGGCGTTAGAGAGACCCAGTACTTC. It specifies CASRLEGAGGVRETQYF.

This rearrangement joins TRBV3-1 (or the pseudogene TRBV3-2) to TRBJ2-7, with TRBD1 as a possible D gene (5 bases). CDR3 size: 13 residues. Trimming left V 3 bases short and J 1 base short, with 7 bases between. Germline V gene sequence: CDR1 LGHDT, CDR2 YNNKEL (reference sequence). The DNA for the CDR3 is TGTGCCAGCAGCCAGGACATTTCCTACGAGCAGTACTTC. It specifies CASSQDISYEQYF.

This clone was recorded only once. The chain recombines TRBV10-2 with TRBJ1-2; 7 bases are a match to TRBD1. V shed 6 bases and J 6 bases; nucleotides not matched to a gene: 10. The CDR3 consists of 14 residues. In germline, CDR1 is WSHSY, CDR2 SAAADI. CDR3 protein: CASSPTGTKDGYTF. CDR3 sequence (DNA): TGCGCCAGCAGCCCGACAGGGACAAAGGATGGCTACACCTTC.

This clone was detected once. The genes are TRBV5-4 and TRBJ2-1; D perhaps matches TRBD2 (6 bases). The CDR3 runs 12 residues. Germline CDR1 SGHNT, CDR2 YYREEE (reference sequence). Between the trimmed V and J ends, which lost 4 bases and 4 bases, there was a span of 6 bases. The chain's CDR3 is CASSGTYNEQFF. The CDR3 DNA reads as TGTGCCAGCAGCGGGACTTACAATGAGCAGTTCTTC.

This clone showed up just a few times. The chain combines TRBV2 with TRBJ2-1; 8 nucleotides match TRBD2. This CDR3 has 14 residues. CDR1 and CDR2 (germline): SNHLY, FYNNEI. After removal of 7 bases from V and 10 bases from J, the junction contained 12 bases not matched to a gene. CDR3 region: CASNPGLVLSEQFF. CDR3 coding DNA: TGTGCCAGCAATCCGGGACTAGTGCTGAGCGAGCAGTTCTTC.

The CDR3 loop is CASSTGTGPFEQFF. CDR3 coding DNA: TGCGCCAGCAGCACGGGGACAGGGCCGTTCGAGCAGTTCTTC. The chain links TRBV5-1 to TRBJ2-1; 9 nucleotides align to TRBD1. The germline CDR1 and CDR2 sequences are SGHRS and YFSETQ. With 4 bases clipped from V and 10 bases from J, the junction kept 9 bases outside the gene matches. The CDR3 runs 14 residues.

This clone has a single count. Compared with germline, one end of the junction differs, possibly owing to a read error. This rearrangement joins TRBV3-1 (or the pseudogene TRBV3-2) to TRBJ1-5; D not certain. CDR1 is LGHDT and CDR2 is YNNKEL in the germline V gene (reference sequence). The CDR3 has 13 residues. In nucleotides, the CDR3 is TGTGCCAGCAGCCAAGGTAGCTATCAGCCCCAGCATTTT. Amino acid sequence: CASSQGSYQPQHF.

V usage is TRBV5-1 and J usage is TRBJ2-2; 15 bases agree with TRBD2. The germline V gene has CDR1 SGHRS and CDR2 YFSETQ. This CDR3 has 18 amino acids. After removal of 1 base from V and 6 bases from J, the junction contained 7 bases not matched to a gene. CDR3 amino acids: CASSLPPGLAGGAGELFF. The CDR3 region has the DNA TGCGCCAGCAGCTTGCCCCCTGGACTAGCGGGAGGGGCCGGGGAGCTGTTTTTT.

The V and J genes are TRBV5-4 and TRBJ1-1, with a tentative D call TRBD1 (6 bases). CDR1 and CDR2 from the germline V gene are SGHNT and YYREEE (reference sequence). The V end was cut by 1 base, the J end by 6 bases, with 25 bases between. The CDR3 has 18 amino acids. CDR3 in amino acids: CASSLPPQGGGSRAEAFF. In DNA, the CDR3 is TGTGCCAGCAGCTTGCCCCCACAGGGAGGGGGGAGTAGGGCTGAAGCTTTCTTT.

This chain connects TRBV7-3 to TRBJ2-3; D call uncertain. Trimming took 5 bases from V and 9 from J, leaving 15 bases between them. The germline gives CDR1 SGHTA, CDR2 FQGTGA. The CDR3 runs 13 residues. CDR3 residues: CASSLYKEETQYF. The DNA of the CDR3 is TGTGCCAGCAGCCTGTACAAAGAGGAAACGCAGTATTTT.

The chain recombines TRBV3-1 (or the pseudogene TRBV3-2) with TRBJ1-2; TRBD1 aligns across 9 bases. The J segment lost 4 bases and the V segment lost 5 bases, leaving 2 bases of the junction unmatched. This CDR3 is 13 amino acids long. CDR1 and CDR2 from the germline V gene are LGHDT and YNNKEL (reference sequence). The CDR3 region has the DNA TGTGCCAGCAGCGGGACAGGGACCTATGGCTACACCTTC. This encodes CASSGTGTYGYTF.

This clone is labeled as medium-sized. The rearrangement links TRBV5-1 to TRBJ2-7; TRBD2 is a possible D gene (5 bases). The CDR3 sequence is 14 residues long. CDR1 and CDR2 from the germline V gene are SGHRS and YFSETQ. Trimming took 4 bases from V and 0 from J, leaving 11 bases between them. CDR3 coding DNA: TGCGCCAGCAGCGAAACTGGGAGCTCCTACGAGCAGTACTTC. Its protein product is CASSETGSSYEQYF.

The chain combines TRBV6-1 with TRBJ2-7, with 9 bases lining up with TRBD1. The junction had 12 bases not matched to a gene; V was cut back by 4 bases and J by 2 bases. This CDR3 is 17 amino acids long. The germline CDR1 and CDR2 sequences are MNHNS and SASEGT. In DNA form, the CDR3 reads TGTGCCAGCAGTGCCCAGGCACAGGGGGCAACGACCTACGAGCAGTACTTC. Amino acids: CASSAQAQGATTYEQYF.

The chain combines TRBV11-2 with TRBJ2-1, with 16 bases aligning to TRBD2. Losses at the gene ends were 1 base for V and 12 bases for J; bases not matched to a gene: 15. CDR3 length: 19 residues. Per the germline V gene, CDR1 is SGHAT and CDR2 is FQNNGV. DNA for the CDR3: TGTGCCAGCAGCTTAGGGGGACTAGCGGGAGGGCTAGGCTCAAGGAGGCAGTTCTTC. Translated, it gives CASSLGGLAGGLGSRRQFF.

V usage is TRBV3-1 (or the pseudogene TRBV3-2) and J usage is TRBJ1-1; TRBD1 matches 8 bases. In germline, CDR1 is LGHDT, CDR2 YNNKEL (reference sequence). This CDR3 region has 13 residues. Trimming cost V 3 bases and J 4 bases; bases outside gene matches: 1. The CDR3 DNA reads TGTGCCAGCAGCCACACAGGGGGCACTGAAGCTTTCTTT. Its protein is CASSHTGGTEAFF.

The chain joins TRBV5-1 to TRBJ1-1; perhaps TRBD1 as D (5 bases). Looked up from germline, CDR1 is SGHRS and CDR2 is YFSETQ. Deletions cut 1 base from V and 3 bases from J, with 10 bases between. This CDR3 is 14 amino acids long. CDR3 residues: CASSLWGDYTEAFF. CDR3 coding DNA: TGCGCCAGCAGCTTGTGGGGGGATTACACTGAAGCTTTCTTT.

This chain joins TRBV29-1 and TRBJ2-1; 11 bases are shared with TRBD2. V dropped 7 bases and J dropped 4; count of bases not matched to a gene: 3. The CDR3 extends over 13 amino acids. The germline V gene encodes CDR1 SQVTM and CDR2 ANQGSEA. The CDR3 protein is CSGGTSGYNEQFF. For the CDR3, the DNA is TGCAGCGGCGGGACTAGCGGTTACAATGAGCAGTTCTTC.